This TCR beta chain was recovered during a study of blood T cells in healthy people across ages. Germline CDR1 DFQATT, CDR2 SNEGSKA (reference sequence). The CDR3 covers 14 residues. This clonotype has more than one count but fewer than ten. A J-beta primer mix and a sample-barcoded 5' primer were used in a second PCR of roughly 6 to 11 cycles. TCRdb called the 5' RACE reads again in MiXCR, with one record for every CDR3 protein. The sample yields around 780,000 distinct CDR3 sequences, roughly 56% seen once. This chain links TRBV20-1 with TRBJ2-6; D unclear. The sample consisted of blood. The sequence was obtained from a man in his forties in good health. The CDR3 DNA reads as TGCAGCACCCACCCGACCCCTGGGGCCAACGTCCTGACTTTC. It yields the protein CSTHPTPGANVLTF.